Detailed here is one T cell receptor (beta chain). No antigen is known for it. No base-level quality is on record; no much larger clone is a single base apart. These data come from a study of blood T cell repertoires in COVID-19 (dated by TCRdb to about 2020). Context from the whole study: Samples covering the acute and convalescent phases of COVID-19 were provided by collaborators in the United States, Italy and Spain. The material from the prospective study consisted of cDNA or gDNA derived from T cells, B-cell-depleted T cells, or PBMCs. Deeply sampled blood TCRbeta repertoires from subjects exposed to, actively infected with, or recovered from COVID-19 were included in the dataset. The repertoires were released in a freely available public database meant as a resource for research on the immune response to SARS-CoV-2. Samples were obtained from the ongoing ImmuneRACE study (first 160 participants) and from 1,200 or so subjects provided by 6 global collaborators. Nearly every sample came with metadata listing a de-identified subject ID, COVID-19 status, age in years and sex. Where HLA class I and class II types were available, the types were taken from metadata supplied by the sample provider, not from assay-based typing. What the work shows at the level of the full study, not this receptor alone: The amount of clinical and demographic metadata varied by source and participant and was provided uncurated.

The immunoSEQ Assay, a bias-controlled multiplex PCR, was used to amplify TCRbeta CDR3 regions from genomic DNA. The original pipeline was this. The number of nucleated cells in each sample was estimated from the amplification of reference gene primers within the assay. To quantify the absolute abundance of each unique TCRbeta CDR3 rearrangement, sequence reads were collapsed and filtered. For each sample, productive Simpson clonality was calculated as the square root of Simpson's diversity index across productive rearrangements. Held by TCRdb, this immuneACCESS table contains in-frame sequences only and omits some clones. Under half of the omission traces to an unresolved V gene where checked; the cause of the rest is unknown. That table supplies the V and J calls and clone size; D and trimming were determined from the DNA. The sample contains 250,000 to 350,000 clones, around 85% of them found a single time. 0.87% of the sample rests with the top ten.

In Seattle, one collaborating source enrolled patients while the infection was active and tracked those patients longitudinally over the course of disease. Each collaborating institution followed its own protocols to collect whole blood in K2EDTA tubes. Collaborator samples were shipped for TCRbeta analysis as frozen whole blood, isolated PBMCs, or DNA extracted from either sample type. Sequencing was performed on peripheral blood. The receptor's source is a human donor with COVID-19, enrolled during active disease. The donor label of this sample is uncertain.

In nucleotides, the sequence is TGCGCCAGCAGCCGATTTGGGGACAGGGGTTACAATGAGCAGTTCTTC. Its product reads: CASSRFGDRGYNEQFF. The chain links TRBV4-1 with TRBJ2-1, with 10 bases matching TRBD1. From V the trimming removes 4 bases and from J it removes 4 bases, while the gene matches leave 7 bases of the junction unaccounted for. From a lookup of the germline V gene, CDR1 and CDR2 are MGHRA and YSYEKL. From its cysteine to its phenylalanine, the CDR3 spans 16 amino acids. The sequence is cut down to CDR3 DNA, 48 bases in frame from base 1.